This is a list of T cell receptor beta chains from one sample in a study of blood T cell repertoires in COVID-19. The table came from immunoSEQ multiplex PCR; TCRdb's copy has only in-frame clones and leaves some out. The sample shows about 46,000 clones, about nine tenths of them seen only once. The sequencing sample was made of peripheral blood. These receptors were taken from a man in his 70s with active COVID-19. CDR3s include the opening cysteine and the closing phenylalanine or tryptophan. D genes are given only for firm matches. The size entry is marked missing in some rows and otherwise reads once, few, many or a size class.

TRBV5-6	.	TRBJ1-3	.	CASSFTSQGIGNTIYF	TGTGCCAGCAGCTTTACTTCTCAGGGGATTGGAAACACCATATATTTT
TRBV19	TRBD1	TRBJ1-1	.	CASSQTGGVGTEAFF	TGTGCCAGTAGTCAGACAGGGGGAGTGGGCACTGAAGCTTTCTTT
TRBV6-2/TRBV6-3	.	TRBJ1-5	.	CASSYSRQSNQPQHF	TGTGCCAGCAGTTACTCCCGACAGAGCAATCAGCCCCAGCATTTT
TRBV28	TRBD1	TRBJ1-6	.	CASSFGRGYSTSPLHF	TGTGCCAGCAGTTTCGGCAGGGGGTATTCGACTTCACCCCTCCACTTT
TRBV2	.	TRBJ2-7	once	CASKEGGTSYEQYF	TGTGCCAGCAAGGAGGGGGGGACGTCCTACGAGCAGTACTTC
TRBV14	TRBD1	TRBJ2-2	.	CASSLLQGTFGPGELFF	TGTGCCAGCAGCCTTTTACAGGGGACGTTCGGTCCCGGGGAGCTGTTTTTT
TRBV6-2/TRBV6-3	TRBD2	TRBJ2-7	.	CASSATSGGSYEQYF	TGTGCCAGCAGTGCCACTAGCGGGGGGTCCTACGAGCAGTACTTC
TRBV11-2	TRBD2	TRBJ2-1	.	CADGTTSGSREQFF	TGTGCCGACGGAACGACTAGCGGGAGTAGGGAGCAGTTCTTC
TRBV30	.	TRBJ2-7	.	CAWSRGYEQYF	TGTGCCTGGAGCCGAGGGTACGAGCAGTACTTC
TRBV7-3	TRBD2	TRBJ2-2	.	CASSLAREWELFF	TGTGCCAGCAGCTTAGCGCGGGAGTGGGAGCTGTTTTTT
TRBV30	.	TRBJ2-1	.	CAWSSLGGFTQGEQFF	TGTGCCTGGAGCTCCTTAGGAGGGTTTACACAAGGCGAGCAGTTCTTC
TRBV28	TRBD1	TRBJ2-7	once	CASSKPGQGFDEQYF	TGTGCCAGCAGTAAACCGGGACAGGGATTCGACGAGCAGTACTTC
TRBV18	TRBD1	TRBJ1-5	.	CASSGTGQGIQPQHF	TGTGCCAGCTCAGGCACGGGACAGGGGATTCAGCCCCAGCATTTT
TRBV30	TRBD1	TRBJ1-5	.	CAWSGTGYQPQHF	TGTGCCTGGAGTGGGACAGGGTATCAGCCCCAGCATTTT
TRBV10-3	TRBD1	TRBJ2-1	.	CAISAGQGWNNEQFF	TGTGCCATCAGCGCGGGACAGGGTTGGAACAATGAGCAGTTCTTC
TRBV29-1	TRBD2	TRBJ2-1	.	CSVWGTSQGGEQFF	TGCAGCGTTTGGGGGACTAGCCAAGGGGGTGAGCAGTTCTTC
TRBV6-5	.	TRBJ2-7	.	CASSYTGTYEQYF	TGTGCCAGCAGTTACACAGGCACCTACGAGCAGTACTTC
TRBV4-1	TRBD1	TRBJ2-3	.	CASSQEPGTGGVYTQYF	TGCGCCAGCAGCCAAGAACCCGGGACAGGGGGCGTTTATACGCAGTATTTT
TRBV15	TRBD1	TRBJ1-2	.	CATSRDPQGAYGYTF	TGTGCCACCAGCAGAGATCCCCAGGGGGCCTATGGCTACACCTTC
TRBV4-3	TRBD1	TRBJ1-1	.	CASSQDGDRGRTEAFF	TGCGCCAGCAGCCAAGATGGGGACAGGGGGCGGACTGAAGCTTTCTTT
TRBV30	TRBD2	TRBJ2-1	.	CAWSSAPGTRGNEQFF	TGTGCCTGGAGTTCAGCGCCCGGGACTAGAGGGAATGAGCAGTTCTTC
TRBV9	.	TRBJ2-1	.	CASSPRLVSTEQFF	TGTGCCAGCAGCCCTCGACTAGTAAGTACTGAGCAGTTCTTC
TRBV4-2	.	TRBJ1-2	.	CASSPLVANYGYTF	TGTGCCAGCAGTCCTCTAGTAGCTAACTATGGCTACACCTTC
TRBV12-2	.	TRBJ2-4	.	CASRSHPPGLAAPSKNIQYF	TGTGCAAGTCGCTCCCATCCGCCGGGACTAGCAGCCCCTAGCAAAAACATTCAGTACTTC
TRBV9	.	TRBJ2-1	once	CASSVVVASASNEQFF	TGTGCCAGCAGCGTAGTAGTGGCTAGCGCTTCCAATGAGCAGTTCTTC
TRBV6-5	TRBD2	TRBJ2-7	once	CASRREAGVTYEQYF	TGTGCCAGCAGGCGAGAGGCGGGAGTAACCTACGAGCAGTACTTC
TRBV5-1	.	TRBJ1-6	.	CASSPWTEDNSPLHF	TGCGCCAGCAGCCCCTGGACAGAAGATAATTCACCCCTCCACTTT
TRBV7-2	TRBD1	TRBJ1-4	.	CASSLSGTGKSANEKLFF	TGTGCCAGCAGCTTGTCCGGGACAGGGAAGTCCGCTAATGAAAAACTGTTTTTT
TRBV2	TRBD2	TRBJ2-7	once	CASLWREGRGYEQYF	TGTGCCAGCCTGTGGCGGGAGGGCCGTGGATACGAGCAGTACTTC
TRBV9	TRBD1	TRBJ2-1	.	CASSPGQGANNEQFF	TGTGCCAGCAGCCCGGGACAGGGGGCGAACAATGAGCAGTTCTTC
TRBV7-9	.	TRBJ2-5	.	CASSFPWERETQYF	TGTGCCAGCAGCTTCCCTTGGGAGAGGGAGACCCAGTACTTC
TRBV7-6	.	TRBJ2-5	once	CASSLGPGGETQYF	TGTGCCAGCAGCTTAGGCCCGGGGGGCGAGACCCAGTACTTC
TRBV11-2	TRBD2	TRBJ2-1	.	CASSFGTSVEEQFF	TGTGCCAGCAGCTTTGGGACTAGCGTGGAGGAGCAGTTCTTC
TRBV29-1	TRBD2	TRBJ2-7	.	CSFGTSGSALGEQYF	TGCAGCTTCGGGACTAGCGGGAGTGCCTTGGGGGAGCAGTACTTC
TRBV18	TRBD1	TRBJ2-7	.	CASSPPTGAGYEQYF	TGTGCCAGCTCACCACCGACAGGGGCGGGCTACGAGCAGTACTTC
TRBV18	TRBD1	TRBJ1-1	.	CASSPVGQGLNTEAFF	TGTGCCAGCTCACCCGTAGGACAGGGATTGAACACTGAAGCTTTCTTT
TRBV7-3	.	TRBJ1-4	.	CASSYRPTNEKLFF	TGTGCCAGCAGCTACAGGCCAACTAATGAAAAACTGTTTTTT
TRBV6-5	.	TRBJ1-4	.	CASTFTQGWGEKLFF	TGTGCCAGCACCTTCACCCAGGGGTGGGGTGAAAAACTGTTTTTT
TRBV10-3	TRBD1	TRBJ1-2	.	CAISYVKDRGTYGYTF	TGTGCCATCAGTTACGTAAAGGACAGGGGAACGTATGGCTACACCTTC
TRBV28	TRBD1	TRBJ1-6	few	CASKPGGQGGSPLHF	TGTGCCAGCAAACCCGGGGGACAGGGAGGTTCACCCCTCCACTTT
TRBV29-1	TRBD1	TRBJ2-5	.	CSVDPGQGTQETQYF	TGCAGCGTAGATCCGGGACAGGGGACGCAAGAGACCCAGTACTTC
TRBV7-3	TRBD1	TRBJ2-3	.	CASSSGQGDTQYF	TGTGCCAGCAGCTCGGGACAGGGAGATACGCAGTATTTT
TRBV7-2	TRBD2	TRBJ2-7	.	CASSLGKGGASGRVEQYF	TGTGCCAGCAGCTTAGGAAAGGGCGGGGCTAGCGGGAGGGTCGAGCAGTACTTC
TRBV27	.	TRBJ1-1	once	CASSFSGLMNTEAFF	TGTGCCAGCAGTTTCTCGGGACTCATGAACACTGAAGCTTTCTTT
TRBV6-2/TRBV6-3	.	TRBJ2-7	.	CASSKTGRFSYEQYF	TGTGCCAGCAGTAAGACAGGCCGTTTCTCCTACGAGCAGTACTTC
TRBV30	.	TRBJ1-2	.	CAWKRRGGFYGYTF	TGTGCCTGGAAAAGGCGGGGGGGATTCTATGGCTACACCTTC
TRBV28	.	TRBJ1-1	.	CASRETGNTEAFF	TGTGCCAGCAGAGAGACAGGGAACACTGAAGCTTTCTTT
TRBV3-1/TRBV3-2	.	TRBJ2-7	.	CASSQDRSGERQYF	TGTGCCAGCAGCCAAGATCGGTCCGGTGAACGGCAGTACTTC
TRBV4-1	TRBD1	TRBJ1-2	.	CASSQVNGQGYGYTF	TGCGCCAGCAGCCAAGTCAATGGACAGGGGTATGGCTACACCTTC
TRBV3-1/TRBV3-2	.	TRBJ2-5	once	CASSQVGGINQETQYF	TGTGCCAGCAGCCAAGTGGGGGGAATTAATCAAGAGACCCAGTACTTC
TRBV19	TRBD2	TRBJ2-3	.	CASSRTSGSTDTQYF	TGTGCCAGTAGTCGGACTAGCGGGAGCACAGATACGCAGTATTTT
TRBV19	.	TRBJ2-2	.	CASSRRGLNTGELFF	TGTGCCAGCTCCCGGCGGGGACTTAACACCGGGGAGCTGTTTTTT
TRBV27	.	TRBJ2-1	.	CVSSLTSLRSEQFF	TGTGTCAGCAGTTTAACTTCACTGCGGAGTGAGCAGTTCTTC
TRBV5-6	TRBD1	TRBJ2-1	.	CASSERQGGYNEQFF	TGTGCCAGCAGCGAACGACAGGGCGGATACAATGAGCAGTTCTTC
TRBV7-2	TRBD2	TRBJ2-3	.	CASSAPGLADLIGQYF	TGTGCCAGCAGCGCACCGGGACTAGCGGATCTCATCGGGCAGTATTTT
TRBV6-2/TRBV6-3	.	TRBJ1-1	.	CASSFRNTEAFF	TGTGCCAGCAGTTTCAGGAACACTGAAGCTTTCTTT
TRBV19	.	TRBJ1-2	.	CASRSAGGGYGYTF	TGTGCCAGTAGATCGGCCGGGGGAGGCTATGGCTACACCTTC
TRBV9	TRBD2	TRBJ2-2	.	CASSEWPPGGNPSNTGELFF	TGTGCCAGCAGCGAGTGGCCACCGGGAGGCAACCCTTCGAACACCGGGGAGCTGTTTTTT
TRBV10-2	TRBD1	TRBJ2-7	.	CALTGDSSYEQYF	TGCGCCTTGACAGGGGACAGCTCCTACGAGCAGTACTTC